This is a list of T cell receptor beta chains from one sample in a study of cytomegalovirus exposure and HLA in healthy donors. Produced via immunoSEQ multiplex PCR; TCRdb's table is partial and in-frame only. The repertoire consists of roughly 120,000 clones, with around 85% occurring once and the leading ten covering 2.1%. What was sequenced was PBMCs. These TCRs come from a woman in her twenties or thirties in good health and CMV-seronegative. Both conserved end residues are part of each CDR3. D genes are given only for firm matches. Clone size, where shown, is once, few, many, or a class for clones that have expanded.

clone_size	v_call	cdr3_length	d_call	j_call	cdr3_nt	cdr3_aa
-	TRBV29-1	14	-	TRBJ1-1	TGCAGCGTTGAAAATGGGCAGGTGAACACTGAAGCTTTCTTT	CSVENGQVNTEAFF
-	TRBV7-8	16	-	TRBJ2-1	TGTGCCAGCAGCTTACGGTTGGGGGGACGCTACAATGAGCAGTTCTTC	CASSLRLGGRYNEQFF
-	TRBV2	16	-	TRBJ1-3	TGTGCCAGCAGTGACGGTGACCGGGGCTCTGGAAACACCATATATTTT	CASSDGDRGSGNTIYF
-	TRBV7-6	15	TRBD1	TRBJ2-7	TGTGCCAGCAGCTCTTACCAGGGACAGGGGTACGAGCAGTACTTC	CASSSYQGQGYEQYF
-	TRBV11-2	16	-	TRBJ1-2	TGTGCCAGCAGCTTACTTTTGGGGGGATCCCTCTATGGCTACACCTTC	CASSLLLGGSLYGYTF
-	TRBV18	14	-	TRBJ1-1	TGTGCCAGCTCACCTATTTCAGAGAACACTGAAGCTTTCTTT	CASSPISENTEAFF
-	TRBV2	15	TRBD1	TRBJ2-3	TGTGCCACCACCCGGGACAGGGGTGGCACAGATACGCAGTATTTT	CATTRDRGGTDTQYF
-	TRBV2	14	TRBD1	TRBJ1-5	TGTGCCAGCACCGGGACAGGGGGCGATCAGCCCCAGCATTTT	CASTGTGGDQPQHF
-	TRBV4-2	17	-	TRBJ1-1	TGTGCCAGCAGCCAAGGAAACTCAGACAGGTTGAACACTGAAGCTTTCTTT	CASSQGNSDRLNTEAFF
-	TRBV9	17	-	TRBJ1-1	TGTGCCAGCAGCGTAGTGGCAGGGGCCAGCCTGAACACTGAAGCTTTCTTT	CASSVVAGASLNTEAFF
-	TRBV6-5	12	TRBD1	TRBJ1-2	TGTGCCAGCACTCCAGGGGGCAGAGGCTACACCTTC	CASTPGGRGYTF
once	TRBV30	15	-	TRBJ2-4	TGTGCCTGGGCTGGGCAAGGGGCTGCAAAAAACATTCAGTACTTC	CAWAGQGAAKNIQYF
-	TRBV30	12	-	TRBJ1-1	TGTGCCTGGACAGGGAACTCCGCTGAAGCTTTCTTT	CAWTGNSAEAFF
once	TRBV5-6	15	TRBD1	TRBJ1-3	TGTGCCAGCAGCTCAACGGGACAGAGCCGAAACACCATATATTTT	CASSSTGQSRNTIYF
few	TRBV9	14	TRBD1	TRBJ2-7	TGTGCCAGCAGCGTCGGGACAGGGACCTACGAGCAGTACTTC	CASSVGTGTYEQYF
-	TRBV20-1	11	-	TRBJ2-7	TGCAGTGCTCACAGCCACTACGAGCAGTACTTC	CSAHSHYEQYF
-	TRBV4-1	15	TRBD1	TRBJ2-1	TGCGCCAGCAGCCGTACGGGACAGGGGGCTAATGAGCAGTTCTTC	CASSRTGQGANEQFF
-	TRBV7-9	16	-	TRBJ1-3	TGTGCCACTCCAGGAGGAGACGGCAGCTCTGGAAACACCATATATTTT	CATPGGDGSSGNTIYF
once	TRBV30	14	-	TRBJ1-1	TGTGCCTGGAGTGGCAGGGGTTGGGACACTGAAGCTTTCTTT	CAWSGRGWDTEAFF
once	TRBV27	14	TRBD2	TRBJ2-3	TGTGCCAGCAGTTTGGCGGGGGGTGGTAATACGCAGTATTTT	CASSLAGGGNTQYF
-	TRBV5-4	14	-	TRBJ2-5	TGTGCCAGCAGCACCAGGACTCGGGCGGAGACCCAGTACTTC	CASSTRTRAETQYF
-	TRBV6-1	13	-	TRBJ1-3	TGTGCCAGCACTACAGAAGAGGGGGGGCCCGTATATTTT	CASTTEEGGPVYF
-	TRBV5-1	16	-	TRBJ2-6	TGCGCCAGCAGCTTGGCCCCTACCTCTGGGGCCAACGTCCTGACTTTC	CASSLAPTSGANVLTF
-	TRBV4-3	16	-	TRBJ2-7	TGCGCCAGCAGCCAAGATTTAACAGGCACATCCTACGAGCAGTACTTC	CASSQDLTGTSYEQYF
-	TRBV7-2	16	-	TRBJ1-2	TGTGCCAGCAGCTTAGCGGTAGGGCAGGGAAGGGATGGCTACACCTTC	CASSLAVGQGRDGYTF
-	TRBV5-1	15	-	TRBJ1-2	TGCGCCAGCAGCTTGGATGACAGTCGGCCCTATGGCTACACCTTC	CASSLDDSRPYGYTF
-	TRBV30	15	-	TRBJ2-3	TGTGCCTGCCACGAAGACAAAACTAGCACAGATACGCAGTATTTT	CACHEDKTSTDTQYF
-	TRBV29-1	12	TRBD1	TRBJ1-1	TGCAGCGTGGACAGGTCGGGCACTGAAGCTTTCTTT	CSVDRSGTEAFF
-	TRBV6-1	13	-	TRBJ2-7	TGTGCCAGCATGAGCGGCGCCTGGAGGGAGCAGTACTTC	CASMSGAWREQYF
once	TRBV7-6	15	TRBD2	TRBJ2-5	TGTGCCAGCAGCTTAGTTCGGCTAGCGGAAGAGACCCAGTACTTC	CASSLVRLAEETQYF
-	TRBV6-5	15	TRBD1	TRBJ1-6	TGTGCCAGCAGTTCCGGGACAGGGGCTTATTCACCCCTCCACTTT	CASSSGTGAYSPLHF
-	TRBV7-9	14	-	TRBJ2-3	TGTGCCAGCAGCTCGGACTACCCCCCCAATACGCAGTATTTT	CASSSDYPPNTQYF
few	TRBV11-3	15	-	TRBJ2-5	TGTGCCAGCAGCCGCCGGACACCATACCAAGAGACCCAGTACTTC	CASSRRTPYQETQYF
-	TRBV7-9	16	TRBD1	TRBJ2-7	TGTGCCAGCAGCTTACGGTTGGGACAGGGATCCTACGAGCAGTACTTC	CASSLRLGQGSYEQYF
-	TRBV4-3	19	TRBD2	TRBJ2-6	TGCGCCAGCAGCCGGGAGACTAGCGGGGGTTTCTCTGGGGCCAACGTCCTGACTTTC	CASSRETSGGFSGANVLTF
-	TRBV18	14	-	TRBJ2-7	TGTGCCAGCTCACTGAGTCAAAAAAGCTACGAGCAGTACTTC	CASSLSQKSYEQYF
-	TRBV9	14	-	TRBJ2-7	TGTGCCAGCAGCTTAGGACAGTTCTCCTACGAGCAGTACTTC	CASSLGQFSYEQYF
-	TRBV5-6	17	TRBD1	TRBJ1-2	TGTGCCAGCAGCAGGGACAGGGGTTACGATAATAACTATGGCTACACCTTC	CASSRDRGYDNNYGYTF
-	TRBV6-5	14	TRBD1	TRBJ2-7	TGTGCCAGCAGTTACTCGGACAGGGGGCCCGAGCAGTACTTC	CASSYSDRGPEQYF
-	TRBV6-5	15	-	TRBJ2-1	TGTGCCAGCAGTTTATCGCGGGGCTCCTACAATGAGCAGTTCTTC	CASSLSRGSYNEQFF
-	TRBV6-5	13	-	TRBJ2-2	TGTGCCGCCTTGGGACAGAACACCGGGGAGCTGTTTTTT	CAALGQNTGELFF
-	TRBV27	16	TRBD2	TRBJ2-5	TGTGCCAGCAGTACTAGCGGGGGGGCCTGGGGGGAGACCCAGTACTTC	CASSTSGGAWGETQYF
-	TRBV18	12	-	TRBJ1-1	TGTGCCAGCTCACCGGGAGACACTGAAGCTTTCTTT	CASSPGDTEAFF
-	TRBV9	14	-	TRBJ2-5	TGTGCCAGCAGCGTAGCGGGGGGCCTAGAGACCCAGTACTTC	CASSVAGGLETQYF
few	TRBV30	16	TRBD1	TRBJ1-6	TGTGCCTGGACGGAATGGCACAGGGGGCTTAATTCACCCCTCCACTTT	CAWTEWHRGLNSPLHF
-	TRBV4-1	13	-	TRBJ2-4	TGCGCCAGCAGCCAATCGGGGCGGGGGCCAGAATACTTC	CASSQSGRGPEYF
-	TRBV5-1	14	-	TRBJ1-4	TGCGCCAGCAGCTTTTCGACGGGTACAGAAAAACTGTTTTTT	CASSFSTGTEKLFF
-	TRBV29-1	16	-	TRBJ2-6	TGCAGCGTTGAAAACAGGGCACACTCTGGGGCCAACGTCCTGACTTTC	CSVENRAHSGANVLTF